The 19 T cell receptor beta chains below were found in one sample sequenced in a study of Graves' ophthalmopathy and Graves' hyperthyroidism (dated by TCRdb to the late 2010s). Sequenced using an Illumina HiSeq 2000. TCR beta CDR3 regions were amplified from RNA transcripts for repertoire sequencing. The first round of RT-PCR was done with HTBI primers and the Qiagen OneStep RT-PCR kit, and was followed by a second round of multiplex PCR, then size selection and purification. Through fastp at Q25 and MiXCR, TCRdb rebuilt clones from the public reads, retaining in-frame beta chains. Rows are combined by CDR3 protein, so each entry shows the most common genes and DNA. The sample records about 390,000 distinct CDR3 sequences, 15% of which are singletons. The ten largest clones represent roughly 7% of the sample. The sample consisted of peripheral blood. Receptor source: a woman between 18 and 30 years old with stable Graves' hyperthyroidism. Donor details come from another sample of the same person, matched by shared clones.

This clonotype was picked up many times. The CDR3 DNA is TGTGCCAGCAGCTTAGTGGTGACAGGGACGGTTGAAGCTTTCTTT. This translates into CASSLVVTGTVEAFF. The rearrangement links TRBV7-2 to TRBJ1-1; 7 bases are shared with TRBD1. CDR3 length: 15 residues. Unmatched junction bases numbered 9, after V lost 1 base and J lost 7 bases. Per the germline V gene, CDR1 is SGHTA and CDR2 is FQGNSA.

The sample holds many counts of this clonotype. The chain employs TRBV5-4 and TRBJ1-3; D is unresolved. Germline V gene lookup returns CDR1 SGHNT and CDR2 YYREEE (reference sequence). V was pared by 2 bases and J by 4 bases, with 16 bases between. This CDR3 contains 16 residues. CDR3: CASSLGGSFVGNTIYF. For the CDR3, the DNA is TGTGCCAGCAGCTTAGGAGGGTCTTTCGTCGGAAACACCATATATTTT. Together with reference TRBV5-4 and TRBJ1-3, the CDR3 gives the full variable domain: ETGVTQSPTHLIKTRGQQVTLRCSSQSGHNTVSWYQQALGQGPQFIFQYYREEENGRGNFPPRFSGLQFPNYSSELNVNALELDDSALYLCASSLGGSFVGNTIYFGEGSWLTVV.

This clonotype was found many times. V is TRBV5-6 and J is TRBJ2-5; 9 bases fit TRBD1. The J segment lost 3 bases and the V segment lost 3 bases, leaving 9 bases of the junction unmatched. The CDR3 runs to 16 residues. CDR1 SGHDT and CDR2 YYEEEE come from the germline V gene. Here the CDR3 DNA reads TGTGCCAGCAGCTACACAGGGGGCGCTTGGAAAGAGACCCAGTACTTC. It translates to CASSYTGGAWKETQYF.

This clonotype was counted ten times or more. The V gene is TRBV6-2 or TRBV6-3, the J gene TRBJ1-5, with D tentatively TRBD1 (5 bases). Looked up from germline, CDR1 is MNHEY and CDR2 is SVGEGT. V gave up 8 bases and J gave up 5 bases, with 16 bases separating them. The CDR3 is 14 amino acids. CDR3 nucleotides: TGTGCCAGCGGCCGCAGGGTCTTGGATCAGCCCCAGCATTTT. Amino acids: CASGRRVLDQPQHF.

The V call is TRBV6-1, the J call TRBJ1-2; 7 positions agree with TRBD1. The CDR3 sequence is 13 residues long. Germline V gives CDR1 MNHNS, CDR2 SASEGT. J lost 3 bases, V lost 9 bases, and 7 bases had no gene match. The CDR3 here is CASTGASDYGYTF. The DNA of the CDR3 is TGTGCCAGTACAGGGGCTTCTGACTATGGCTACACCTTC.

This clonotype was observed at least ten times. The chain joins TRBV6-2 or TRBV6-3 to TRBJ1-1; 9 bases match TRBD1. With 1 base clipped from V and 1 base from J, the junction kept 4 bases outside the gene matches. The CDR3 runs to 16 residues. Germline V gene sequence: CDR1 MNHEY, CDR2 SVGEGT. CDR3 loop: CASSYYDRGANTEAFF. The CDR3 nucleotides are TGTGCCAGCAGTTACTACGACAGGGGGGCGAACACTGAAGCTTTCTTT.

In its sample, this clonotype was seen many times. The chain carries TRBV20-1 and TRBJ1-1; 7 bases match TRBD1. Germline CDR1 and CDR2: DFQATT and SNEGSKA (reference sequence). V gave up 3 bases and J gave up 0 bases; unmatched junction bases: 1. There are 13 residues in the CDR3. CDR3 DNA: TGCAGTGCTAGGGACAGGATGAACACTGAAGCTTTCTTT. This sequence encodes CSARDRMNTEAFF.

This clonotype was recorded at least ten times. CDR3 loop: CASSPALSTEAFF. The DNA for the CDR3 is TGTGCCAGCAGTCCCGCCCTAAGCACTGAAGCTTTCTTT. V is TRBV12-3 or TRBV12-4 and J is TRBJ1-1, with D unresolved. The CDR3 spans 13 residues. V dropped 5 bases and J dropped 4 bases, with 11 bases sitting between them.

A remark on this clonotype: Germline is not matched at one junction end, which may reflect a read error. The chain combines TRBV15 with TRBJ2-7; no definite D call. Germline CDR1 is LNHNV and CDR2 is YYDKDF (reference sequence). The CDR3 loop spans 13 amino acids. CDR3 amino acids: CATSRVIGYDQYF. DNA of the CDR3: TGTGCCACCAGCAGAGTTATCGGCTACGATCAGTACTTC.

Many counts were recorded for this clonotype. The chain combines TRBV19 with TRBJ1-6; D ambiguous. Trimming left V 2 bases short and J 9 bases short, with 8 bases between. The CDR3 is 13 residues long. Per germline, CDR1 LNHDA and CDR2 SQIVND (reference sequence). The CDR3 nucleotides are TGTGCCAGTAGTATACCCCCCCGTTCACCCCTCCACTTT. Translating it yields CASSIPPRSPLHF.

In regard to this clonotype: An end of the junction differs from the germline gene, which may be a read error. The chain recombines TRBV12-3 or TRBV12-4 with TRBJ1-6; TRBD1 agrees at 10 bases. The CDR3 runs to 17 residues. CDR3: CTSSPGDRGKSNSPLHF. The CDR3 DNA reads TGTACCAGCAGCCCAGGGGACAGGGGCAAGAGCAATTCACCCCTGCACTTT.

The genes are TRBV7-8 and TRBJ1-5; perhaps TRBD1 as D (5 bases). The CDR3 has 16 amino acids. Trimming shortened V by 5 bases and J by 6 bases, and 20 bases separated the two germline ends. Per germline, CDR1 SGHVS and CDR2 FQNEAQ. CDR3 bases: TGTGCCAGCAGCCCGGGGACGGGGGAAGGATCTCAGCCCCAGCATTTT. It codes for CASSPGTGEGSQPQHF.

Only a few counts were recorded for this clonotype. Given a much more abundant clone one base away, this may be a read error. The chain has TRBV11-2 and TRBJ1-6; D gene ambiguous. This CDR3 has 15 residues. Deletions cut 3 bases from V and 15 bases from J, with 21 bases between. Germline CDR1 reads SGHAT; CDR2 reads FQNNGV. The CDR3 DNA follows: TGTGCCAGCAGCTTGGGGAGGGTAAAGCTGGCACACCTCCACTTT. It encodes CASSLGRVKLAHLHF.

This clonotype has at least ten counts. The chain has TRBV11-2 and TRBJ1-2; 11 positions match TRBD1. The V and J ends lost 2 bases and 8 bases, in that order; junction bases with no gene match: 16. CDR1 is SGHAT, CDR2 FQNNGV, per germline. The CDR3 runs 18 residues. The CDR3 here is CASSLPTARTGGRVGYTF. In DNA, the CDR3 is TGTGCCAGCAGCTTACCTACTGCGAGGACAGGGGGCAGGGTAGGCTACACCTTC.

This clonotype was counted at least ten times. One end of the junction does not line up with germline, which may come from a read error. This chain uses TRBV28 with TRBJ2-7, with 8 bases lining up with TRBD2. The germline gives CDR1 MDHEN, CDR2 SYDVKM. This CDR3 region has 16 residues. CDR3 in DNA: TGTGCCAGCTCCCCCGGGGGGGTCCAAAAGAGGGGGTTTGTGGACTTC. Translated: CASSPGGVQKRGFVDF. The full variable domain, with the rest looked up from reference TRBV28 and TRBJ2-7, is DVKVTQSSRYLVKRTGEKVFLECVQDMDHENMFWYRQDPGLGLRLIYFSYDVKMKEKGDIPEGYSVSREKKERFSLILESASTNQTSMYLCASSPGGVQKRGFVDFGPGTRLTVT.

In this sample, this clonotype turned up many times. CDR3 region: CASSPVGDQETQYF. CDR3 coding DNA: TGTGCCAGCAGCCCTGTGGGGGACCAAGAGACCCAGTACTTC. This chain uses TRBV25-1 with TRBJ2-5; D is possibly TRBD1 or TRBD2 (5 bases each). CDR3 size: 14 residues. Per germline, CDR1 MGHDK and CDR2 SYGVNS. Trimming took 6 bases from V and 0 from J, leaving 11 bases between them.

This clonotype occurred many times. The V and J genes are TRBV6-2 or TRBV6-3 and TRBJ2-6, with a tentative D call TRBD1 (6 bases). Germline V CDR1 and CDR2: MNHEY, SVGEGT. The CDR3 runs to 18 residues. The germline V and J ends were trimmed by 6 bases and 0 bases, with 18 bases remaining between them. The CDR3 DNA follows: TGTGCCAGCAGCCCAATCACAGGGATTGTCTCTGGGGCCAACGTCCTGACTTTC. Translating gives CASSPITGIVSGANVLTF.

This clonotype was counted ten times or more. The chain has TRBV29-1 and TRBJ1-2, with D tentatively TRBD1 (6 bases). Germline V gene sequence: CDR1 SQVTM, CDR2 ANQGSEA. Trimming took off 0 bases at V and 7 bases at J, with 9 bases between the two ends. The CDR3 contains 12 residues. The CDR3 region is CSVEEGASGYTF. Here the CDR3 DNA reads TGCAGCGTTGAAGAGGGGGCGTCTGGCTACACCTTC. Complete variable domain (other parts from reference TRBV29-1 and TRBJ1-2): SAVISQKPSRDICQRGTSLTIQCQVDSQVTMMFWYRQQPGQSLTLIATANQGSEATYESGFVIDKFPISRPNLTFSTLTVSNMSPEDSSIYLCSVEEGASGYTFGSGTRLTVV.

V is TRBV9 and J is TRBJ2-7, with 10 bases fitting TRBD1. With V trimmed by 2 bases and J by 2 bases, 7 bases remained unmatched. The CDR3 is 16 residues long. Germline assignment: CDR1 SGDLS and CDR2 YYNGEE. CDR3 bases: TGTGCCAGCAGCGTCTCCGGGACAGGGGATCCCTACGAGCAGTACTTC. Its translation: CASSVSGTGDPYEQYF.